This T cell receptor (beta chain) was identified during a study of shared clonotypes between healthy human individuals. Trimming at V came to 4 bases and at J to 6 bases, leaving 2 bases not matched to a gene. This CDR3 contains 13 residues. The V gene's germline CDR1 is SGHKS and CDR2 YYEKEE (reference sequence). Investigators spread the genomic DNA of each subset evenly over several immunoSEQ plates. Sequenced by immunoSEQ multiplex PCR; TCRdb stores in-frame clones only, minus some. Of around 1,100,000 clones in the sample, around 77% were seen once. Study-wide results and caveats: Generation probability values for non-shared clonotypes were lower than those for clonotypes shared by all four donors.

As to this clone: Its specificity is unknown.

The clonotype was recovered from a man aged 18 to 29 in good health. Some clones in this sample may be carry-over from other donors' samples. Input material: memory CD4+ T cells from PBMCs. Specified subset: CD45RA-negative fraction. This sequence joins TRBV5-5 and TRBJ2-7; TRBD2 matches 12 bases. DNA of the CDR3: TGTGCCAGCAGCCAACTAGCGGGAGGCGAGCAGTACTTC. Translated, it gives CASSQLAGGEQYF.